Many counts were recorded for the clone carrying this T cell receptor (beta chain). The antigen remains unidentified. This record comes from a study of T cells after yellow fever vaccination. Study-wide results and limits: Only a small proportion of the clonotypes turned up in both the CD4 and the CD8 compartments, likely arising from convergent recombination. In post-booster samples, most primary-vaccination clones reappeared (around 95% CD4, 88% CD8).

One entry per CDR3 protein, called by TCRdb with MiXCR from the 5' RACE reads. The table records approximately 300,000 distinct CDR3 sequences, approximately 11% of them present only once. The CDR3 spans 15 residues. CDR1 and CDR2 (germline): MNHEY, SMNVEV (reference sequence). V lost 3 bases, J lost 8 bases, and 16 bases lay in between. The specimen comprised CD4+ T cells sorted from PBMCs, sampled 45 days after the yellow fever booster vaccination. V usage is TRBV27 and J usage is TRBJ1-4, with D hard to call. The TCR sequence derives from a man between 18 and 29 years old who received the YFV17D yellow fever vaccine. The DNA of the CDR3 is TGTGCCAGCAGTTTTGTCACGGGGATCGGGGAAAAACTGTTTTTT. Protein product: CASSFVTGIGEKLFF.